This TCR beta chain was retrieved from a study of blood T cell repertoires in COVID-19. Study as a whole: Both acute and convalescent COVID-19 samples were obtained from the United States, Italy and Spain.

The V end was cut by 5 bases, the J end by 3 bases, with 10 bases between. The CDR3 runs to 13 residues. Germline values: CDR1 KGHDR, CDR2 SFDVKD. In the authors' methods: It was from reference gene primer amplification that nucleated cell counts were estimated. Sequenced by immunoSEQ multiplex PCR; TCRdb stores in-frame clones only, minus some. The DNA was the basis for D and trimming; V, J and clone size are from that table. The table records 100,000 to 150,000 clones, roughly 80% of them present only once. The table lists this clone with a few counts. The rearrangement links TRBV24-1 to TRBJ2-7; D is possibly TRBD2 (6 bases). The TCR sequence derives from a man aged 55 to 70 with acute or convalescent COVID-19. Material: peripheral blood. The CDR3 DNA reads TGTGCCACCAGTGCCGCGGGGTTCTACGAGCAGTACTTC. It encodes CATSAAGFYEQYF.